These T cell receptor beta chains were read from a single sample in a study of Tregs in tolerant kidney transplant recipients. The data were produced by immunoSEQ multiplex PCR, yet TCRdb's version contains in-frame clones alone and is incomplete. The sample consists of 120,000 or so clones, 85% to 95% of them appearing once. Sequenced sample: CD4+ T cells from blood. These receptors all come from a human donor in good health. CDR3s include the opening cysteine and the closing phenylalanine or tryptophan. A D gene is named only where the DNA matches it firmly. Clone size, where shown, is once, few, many, or a class for clones that have expanded.

j_call | clone_size | v_call | d_call | cdr3_aa | cdr3_nt
TRBJ2-5 | few | TRBV2 | . | CASSEGVYQETQYF | TGTGCCAGCAGTGAGGGCGTGTACCAAGAGACCCAGTACTTC
TRBJ2-3 | once | TRBV7-9 | . | CASSLFFGRLGLTDTQYF | TGTGCCAGCAGCTTATTTTTCGGTCGGCTTGGCCTCACAGATACGCAGTATTTT
TRBJ1-1 | . | TRBV5-4 | TRBD1 | CATRRGQGGMNTEAFF | TGTGCCACCCGCCGCGGGCAGGGGGGAATGAACACTGAAGCTTTCTTT
TRBJ1-2 | . | TRBV14 | . | CASSQGPLDYGYTF | TGTGCCAGCAGCCAAGGCCCCCTCGATTATGGCTACACCTTC
TRBJ1-1 | . | TRBV7-9 | . | CASSLQGTNTEAFF | TGTGCCAGCAGCTTGCAGGGAACTAACACTGAAGCTTTCTTT
TRBJ2-5 | . | TRBV27 | . | CASSLKPSLGRTQETQYF | TGTGCCAGCAGTTTAAAACCCAGCCTTGGACGGACCCAAGAGACCCAGTACTTC
TRBJ2-1 | . | TRBV7-6 | . | CASSLRQGGVNEQFF | TGTGCCAGCAGCTTACGGCAGGGGGGTGTGAATGAGCAGTTCTTC
TRBJ1-2 | . | TRBV7-8 | . | CASSLADYGYTF | TGTGCCAGCAGCTTAGCAGACTATGGCTACACCTTC
TRBJ2-1 | . | TRBV5-4 | . | CASSSTSGYNEQFF | TGTGCCAGCAGCTCGACTAGTGGCTACAATGAGCAGTTCTTC
TRBJ2-7 | . | TRBV5-4 | . | CASSIGQLSSYEQYF | TGTGCCAGCAGCATCGGACAGCTCAGCTCCTACGAGCAGTACTTC
TRBJ2-7 | . | TRBV7-6 | . | CASSWGREQYF | TGTGCCAGCAGCTGGGGGCGCGAGCAGTACTTC
TRBJ1-5 | . | TRBV18 | . | CASSPPGGQPQHF | TGTGCCAGCTCACCACCGGGAGGCCAGCCCCAGCATTTT
TRBJ1-4 | . | TRBV9 | . | CASSPWSQNEKLFF | TGTGCCAGCAGCCCTTGGTCCCAAAATGAAAAACTGTTTTTT
TRBJ1-1 | . | TRBV5-1 | TRBD1 | CASSQGTGHTEAFF | TGCGCCAGCAGCCAGGGGACAGGGCACACTGAAGCTTTCTTT
TRBJ1-2 | . | TRBV6-1 | TRBD1 | CASTETGVNGYTF | TGTGCCAGCACCGAGACAGGGGTTAATGGCTACACCTTC
TRBJ1-2 | . | TRBV10-3 | . | CAISDGGHGYGYTF | TGTGCCATCAGTGACGGGGGGCACGGCTATGGCTACACCTTC
TRBJ1-1 | once | TRBV29-1 | . | CSVDQATEAFF | TGCAGCGTTGATCAGGCCACTGAAGCTTTCTTT
TRBJ2-5 | . | TRBV2 | TRBD1 | CASSGTGSSRETQYF | TGTGCCAGCAGCGGGACAGGGAGTAGTAGGGAGACCCAGTACTTC
TRBJ1-5 | . | TRBV6-1 | . | CASRKDRPNNQPQHF | TGTGCCAGCAGAAAAGACAGGCCCAACAATCAGCCCCAGCATTTT
TRBJ2-5 | . | TRBV29-1 | . | CSVPQGGPTTQYF | TGCAGCGTTCCCCAGGGGGGGCCAACGACCCAGTACTTC
TRBJ1-2 | . | TRBV30 | . | CAWSGTGPYGYTF | TGTGCCTGGAGTGGGACCGGGCCCTATGGCTACACCTTC
TRBJ2-2 | . | TRBV9 | TRBD1 | CASSTFGGQVSSGELFF | TGTGCCAGCAGCACGTTTGGGGGACAGGTCTCCTCCGGGGAGCTGTTTTTT
TRBJ2-2 | . | TRBV4-1 | TRBD1 | CASSQAGRGRATGELFF | TGCGCCAGCAGCCAAGCAGGCAGGGGGCGCGCCACCGGGGAGCTGTTTTTT
TRBJ2-6 | . | TRBV5-1 | . | CASSSTAGANVLTF | TGCGCCAGCAGCTCCACTGCCGGAGCCAACGTCCTGACTTTC
TRBJ1-6 | . | TRBV5-4 | . | CASSLKLGRASYNSPLHF | TGTGCCAGCAGCTTGAAGCTAGGCCGGGCGTCCTATAATTCACCCCTCCACTTT
TRBJ1-1 | . | TRBV18 | . | CASSPVPGRMNTEAFF | TGTGCCAGCTCACCGGTCCCCGGCAGAATGAACACTGAAGCTTTCTTT
TRBJ1-5 | once | TRBV30 | . | CAWSVFKANQPQHF | TGTGCCTGGAGTGTATTCAAAGCCAATCAGCCCCAGCATTTT
TRBJ1-4 | once | TRBV6-1 | . | CASRESATNEKLFF | TGTGCCAGCAGGGAGTCAGCAACTAATGAAAAACTGTTTTTT
TRBJ1-2 | . | TRBV6-6 | TRBD1 | CASSPGQANYGYTF | TGTGCCAGCAGTCCCGGACAGGCTAACTATGGCTACACCTTC
TRBJ2-5 | . | TRBV28 | TRBD2 | CASSPGLAKETQYF | TGTGCCAGCAGTCCGGGACTAGCGAAAGAGACCCAGTACTTC
TRBJ2-5 | . | TRBV5-1 | . | CASSLEGRGLFSQETQYF | TGCGCCAGCAGCTTGGAGGGGCGGGGTTTATTCTCCCAAGAGACCCAGTACTTC
TRBJ2-1 | . | TRBV5-5 | TRBD2 | CASSLGVGLVYEQFF | TGTGCCAGCAGCTTGGGGGTGGGACTAGTCTATGAGCAGTTCTTC
TRBJ1-4 | . | TRBV7-9 | . | CASSLGGTRYEKLFF | TGTGCCAGCAGCTTAGGCGGGACACGCTATGAAAAACTGTTTTTT
TRBJ2-2 | few | TRBV5-1 | . | CASREDSYGELFF | TGCGCCAGCAGAGAGGACAGCTACGGGGAGCTGTTTTTT
TRBJ2-7 | . | TRBV7-2 | TRBD2 | CASSPRTSGPYEQYF | TGTGCCAGCAGCCCCCGGACTAGCGGTCCCTACGAGCAGTACTTC
TRBJ1-2 | few | TRBV2 | . | CASRTTGIANYGYTF | TGTGCCAGCAGGACCACAGGGATAGCTAACTATGGCTACACCTTC
TRBJ2-3 | . | TRBV30 | . | CAWTKSPHGRVDTQYF | TGTGCCTGGACTAAATCCCCACACGGGAGAGTGGATACGCAGTATTTT
TRBJ1-1 | . | TRBV4-2 | . | CASSQGGSTEAFF | TGTGCCAGCAGCCAAGGGGGTTCCACTGAAGCTTTCTTT
TRBJ1-5 | . | TRBV1 | . | CTSSQDGVQRSNQPQHF | TGCACCAGCAGCCAAGACGGGGTACAGCGCAGCAATCAGCCCCAGCATTTT
TRBJ2-7 | once | TRBV14 | . | CASSHGGPPFYEQYF | TGTGCCAGCAGCCATGGGGGGCCCCCCTTCTACGAGCAGTACTTC
TRBJ1-6 | . | TRBV21-1 | . | CASSKEGASPLHF | TGTGCCAGCAGCAAAGAAGGGGCTTCACCCCTCCACTTT
TRBJ2-1 | once | TRBV5-1 | TRBD1 | CASSFDRESQFF | TGCGCCAGCAGCTTCGACAGGGAAAGTCAGTTCTTC
TRBJ2-7 | . | TRBV4-1 | . | CASSPSLGLREQYF | TGCGCCAGCAGCCCGTCCTTGGGGTTGCGCGAGCAGTACTTC
TRBJ2-1 | . | TRBV5-1 | TRBD1 | CASSSYRGGSNEQFF | TGCGCCAGCAGCTCCTACAGGGGCGGGTCCAATGAGCAGTTCTTC
TRBJ1-1 | once | TRBV10-2 | . | CASSESVKGGNTEAFF | TGCGCCAGCAGTGAGTCGGTAAAGGGTGGGAACACTGAAGCTTTCTTT
TRBJ2-7 | . | TRBV7-9 | TRBD1 | CASSQGTGLGEQYF | TGTGCCAGCAGCCAGGGGACAGGGCTAGGCGAGCAGTACTTC
TRBJ2-3 | once | TRBV7-6 | . | CASSLAGWSGSTDTQYF | TGTGCCAGCAGCTTAGCGGGCTGGAGCGGGAGCACAGATACGCAGTATTTT
TRBJ2-3 | . | TRBV5-1 | . | CASSLKTAKGTDTQYF | TGCGCCAGCAGCCTCAAGACAGCCAAGGGTACAGATACGCAGTATTTT
TRBJ1-1 | . | TRBV7-9 | . | CASSFWDTNTEAFF | TGTGCCAGCAGCTTTTGGGACACGAACACTGAAGCTTTCTTT
TRBJ2-2 | . | TRBV7-2 | . | CASSLAPSFTGELFF | TGTGCCAGCAGCTTAGCCCCTTCTTTCACCGGGGAGCTGTTTTTT